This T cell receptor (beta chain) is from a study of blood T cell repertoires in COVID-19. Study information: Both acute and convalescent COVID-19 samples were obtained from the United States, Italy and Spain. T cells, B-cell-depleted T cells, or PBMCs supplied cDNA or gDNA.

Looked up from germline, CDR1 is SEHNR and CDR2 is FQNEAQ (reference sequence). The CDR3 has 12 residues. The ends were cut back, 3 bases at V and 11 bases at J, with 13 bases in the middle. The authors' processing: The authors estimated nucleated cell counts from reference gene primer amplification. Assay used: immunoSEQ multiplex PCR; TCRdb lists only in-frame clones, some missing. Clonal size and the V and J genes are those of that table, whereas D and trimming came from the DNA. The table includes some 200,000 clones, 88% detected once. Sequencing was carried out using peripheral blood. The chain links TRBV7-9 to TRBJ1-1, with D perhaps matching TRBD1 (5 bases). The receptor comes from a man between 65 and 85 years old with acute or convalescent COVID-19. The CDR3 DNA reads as TGTGCCAGCAGCTTGGAGGGGCTGTGGGCTTTCTTT. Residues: CASSLEGLWAFF. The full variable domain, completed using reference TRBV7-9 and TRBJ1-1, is DTGVSQNPRHKITKRGQNVTFRCDPISEHNRLYWYRQTLGQGPEFLTYFQNEAQLEKSRLLSDRFSAERPKGSFSTLEIQRTEQGDSAMYLCASSLEGLWAFFGQGTRLTVV.